These 10 T cell receptor beta chains share one sample of origin, sequenced in a study of shared clonotypes between healthy human individuals. Method: immunoSEQ multiplex PCR; TCRdb's copy keeps in-frame clones and lacks some. The sample comprises some 480,000 clones, 79% of which are singletons, and roughly 12% rests with the top ten. Material: PBMCs. The receptors stem from a middle-aged woman in good health. Some clones in this sample may be carry-over from other donors' samples.

The V call is TRBV11-2, the J call TRBJ2-1, with 11 bases that match TRBD2. Per the germline V gene, CDR1 is SGHAT and CDR2 is FQNNGV. The CDR3 contains 18 residues. V dropped 4 bases and J dropped 6; count of bases not matched to a gene: 14. The CDR3 DNA is TGTGCCAGCAGCTCCCAACTACCTAGCGGGAGGTTTGTCAATGAGCAGTTCTTC. Translated, it gives CASSSQLPSGRFVNEQFF. The variable domain in full, completed from reference TRBV11-2 and TRBJ2-1, reads EAGVAQSPRYKIIEKRQSVAFWCNPISGHATLYWYQQILGQGPKLLIQFQNNGVVDDSQLPKDRFSAERLKGVDSTLKIQPAKLEDSAVYLCASSSQLPSGRFVNEQFFGPGTRLTVL.

This sequence joins TRBV18 and TRBJ2-7; 7 bases line up with TRBD1. V shed 2 bases, J shed 5 bases, and the junction held 9 bases outside the gene matches. Germline CDR1 KGHSH, CDR2 LQKENI. This CDR3 region has 15 residues. The CDR3 nucleotides are TGTGCCAGCTCACCAGGGGCAGGGGGAAGAGACGAGCAGTACTTC. It encodes CASSPGAGGRDEQYF.

J is TRBJ2-6 and V is TRBV14; no firm D call. Looked up from germline, CDR1 is SGHDN and CDR2 is FVKESK. This CDR3 is 18 amino acids long. V was pared by 2 bases and J by 2 bases, with 16 bases between. The CDR3 region is CASSQRSGRWTGANVLTF. The CDR3 DNA sequence: TGTGCCAGCAGCCAAAGATCGGGCAGATGGACTGGGGCCAACGTCCTGACTTTC.

This clone was observed once. This chain uses TRBV18 with TRBJ2-5; the D is unclear. CDR1 and CDR2 from the germline V gene are KGHSH and LQKENI. The CDR3 consists of 14 residues. Trimming removed 0 bases from V and 5 bases from J, with 10 bases in between. The CDR3 bases are TGTGCCAGCTCACCACCGGGATTATACGAGACCCAGTACTTC. Its translation: CASSPPGLYETQYF. The variable domain in full, completed from reference TRBV18 and TRBJ2-5, reads NAGVMQNPRHLVRRRGQEARLRCSPMKGHSHVYWYRQLPEEGLKFMVYLQKENIIDESGMPKERFSAEFPKEGPSILRIQQVVRGDSAAYFCASSPPGLYETQYFGPGTRLLVL.

The genes are TRBV18 and TRBJ2-5, with D perhaps TRBD1 (6 bases). The germline gives CDR1 KGHSH, CDR2 LQKENI. V lost 3 bases, J lost 1 base, and 9 bases lay in between. This CDR3 has 14 amino acids. CDR3 in DNA: TGTGCCAGCTCACCGGGACACATCCAAGAGACCCAGTACTTC. This codes for CASSPGHIQETQYF.

This clone was detected a few times. The rearrangement joins TRBV6-4 to TRBJ2-1, with TRBD1 as a possible D gene (6 bases). The CDR3 consists of 15 residues. CDR1 and CDR2 (germline): MRHNA, SNTAGT. V lost 3 bases and J lost 3, with 12 bases in between. The CDR3 nucleotides read TGTGCCAGCAGTGAACGTGGGGGCGACTACAATGAGCAGTTCTTC. The encoded protein is CASSERGGDYNEQFF.

This rearrangement joins TRBV6-5 to TRBJ2-4, with 7 bases fitting TRBD2. Germline CDR1 is MNHEY and CDR2 is SVGAGI. This CDR3 has 13 amino acids. J gave up 8 bases and V 6 bases, and 7 bases lay outside the gene matches. CDR3: CASSPGTKDIQYF. The CDR3 region has the DNA TGTGCCAGCAGCCCAGGGACTAAGGACATTCAGTACTTC.

J is TRBJ1-3 and V is TRBV9; TRBD1 matches 9 bases. The junction had 18 bases not matched to a gene; V was cut back by 4 bases and J by 4 bases. CDR3 length: 19 amino acids. CDR1 is SGDLS, CDR2 YYNGEE, per germline. DNA for the CDR3: TGTGCCAGCAGCCCTAGACCGGGACAGGGTTTGGACTCGGGAAACACCATATATTTT. Encoded protein: CASSPRPGQGLDSGNTIYF.

The chain joins TRBV7-2 to TRBJ2-3; 13 bases line up with TRBD2. Germline V gene data show CDR1 as SGHTA and CDR2 as FQGNSA. The CDR3 is 15 amino acids. The junction had 10 bases not matched to a gene; V was cut back by 6 bases and J by 10 bases. The CDR3 protein is CASSYYWTSGSAQYF. As DNA, the CDR3 is TGTGCCAGCAGTTACTACTGGACTAGCGGGAGTGCGCAGTATTTT.

This clone was observed once. The V gene is TRBV15, the J gene TRBJ2-1, with a tentative D call TRBD1 (5 bases). Trimming cost V 5 bases and J 4 bases, with 15 bases left between them. Germline CDR1 LNHNV, CDR2 YYDKDF (reference sequence). This CDR3 region has 15 residues. The CDR3 sequence: CATSLRQNVYNEQFF. CDR3 DNA sequence: TGTGCCACCAGCCTTCGACAGAACGTTTACAATGAGCAGTTCTTC.